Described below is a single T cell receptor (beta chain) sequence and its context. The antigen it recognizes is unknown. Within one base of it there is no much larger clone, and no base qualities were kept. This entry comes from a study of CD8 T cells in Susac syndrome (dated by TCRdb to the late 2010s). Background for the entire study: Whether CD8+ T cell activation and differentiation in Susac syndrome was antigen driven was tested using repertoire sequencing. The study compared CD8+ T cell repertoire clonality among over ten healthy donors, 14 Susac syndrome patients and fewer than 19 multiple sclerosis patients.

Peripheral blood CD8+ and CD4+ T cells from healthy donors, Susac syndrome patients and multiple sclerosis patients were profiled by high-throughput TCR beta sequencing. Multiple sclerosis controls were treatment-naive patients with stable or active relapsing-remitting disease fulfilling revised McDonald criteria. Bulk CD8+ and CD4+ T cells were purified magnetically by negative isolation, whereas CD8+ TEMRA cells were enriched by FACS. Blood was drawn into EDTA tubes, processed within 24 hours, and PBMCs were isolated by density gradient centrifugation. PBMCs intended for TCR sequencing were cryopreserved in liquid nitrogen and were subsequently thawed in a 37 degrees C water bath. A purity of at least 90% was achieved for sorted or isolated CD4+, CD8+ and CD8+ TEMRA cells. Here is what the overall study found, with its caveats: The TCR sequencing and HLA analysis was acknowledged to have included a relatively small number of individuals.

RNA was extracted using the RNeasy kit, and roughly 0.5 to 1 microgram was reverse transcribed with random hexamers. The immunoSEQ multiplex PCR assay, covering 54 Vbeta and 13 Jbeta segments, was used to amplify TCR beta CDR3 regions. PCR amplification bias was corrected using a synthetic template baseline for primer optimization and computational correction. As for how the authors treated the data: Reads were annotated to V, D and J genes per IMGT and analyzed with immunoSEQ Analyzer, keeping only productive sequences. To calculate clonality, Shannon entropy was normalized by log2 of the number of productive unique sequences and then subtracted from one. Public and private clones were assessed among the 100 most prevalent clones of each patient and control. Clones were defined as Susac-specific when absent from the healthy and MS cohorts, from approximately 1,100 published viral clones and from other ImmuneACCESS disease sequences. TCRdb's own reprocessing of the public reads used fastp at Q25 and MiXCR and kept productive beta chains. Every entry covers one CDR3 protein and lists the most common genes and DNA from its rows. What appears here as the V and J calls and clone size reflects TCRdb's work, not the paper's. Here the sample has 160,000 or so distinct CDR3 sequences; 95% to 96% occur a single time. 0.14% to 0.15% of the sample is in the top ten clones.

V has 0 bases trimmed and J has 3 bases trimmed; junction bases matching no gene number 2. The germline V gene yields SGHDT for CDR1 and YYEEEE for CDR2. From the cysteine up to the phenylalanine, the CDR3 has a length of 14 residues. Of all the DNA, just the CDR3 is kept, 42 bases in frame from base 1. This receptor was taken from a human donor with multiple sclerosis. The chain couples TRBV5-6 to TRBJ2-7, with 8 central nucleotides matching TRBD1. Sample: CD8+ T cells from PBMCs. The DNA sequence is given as TGTGCCAGCAGCTTGGGGGGACAGGTCTACGAGCAGTACTTC. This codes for CASSLGGQVYEQYF. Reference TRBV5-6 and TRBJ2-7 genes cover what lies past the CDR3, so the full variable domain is DAGVTQSPTHLIKTRGQQVTLRCSPKSGHDTVSWYQQALGQGPQFIFQYYEEEERQRGNFPDRFSGHQFPNYSSELNVNALLLGDSALYLCASSLGGQVYEQYFGPGTRLTVT.